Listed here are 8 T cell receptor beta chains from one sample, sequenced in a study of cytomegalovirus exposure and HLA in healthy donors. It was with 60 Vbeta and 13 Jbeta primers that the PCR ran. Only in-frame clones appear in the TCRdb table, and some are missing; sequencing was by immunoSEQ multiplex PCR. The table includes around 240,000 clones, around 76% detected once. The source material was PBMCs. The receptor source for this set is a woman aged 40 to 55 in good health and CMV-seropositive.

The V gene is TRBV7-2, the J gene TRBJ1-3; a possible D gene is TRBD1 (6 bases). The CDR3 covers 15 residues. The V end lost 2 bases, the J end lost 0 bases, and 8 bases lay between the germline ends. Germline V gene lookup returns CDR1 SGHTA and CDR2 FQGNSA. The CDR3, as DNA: TGTGCCAGCAGCTTACTACAGGGCTCTGGAAACACCATATATTTT. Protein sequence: CASSLLQGSGNTIYF.

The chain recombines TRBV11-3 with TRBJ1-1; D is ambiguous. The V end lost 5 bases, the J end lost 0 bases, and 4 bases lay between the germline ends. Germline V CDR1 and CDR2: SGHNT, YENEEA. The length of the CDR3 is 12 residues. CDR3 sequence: CASSAMNTEAFF. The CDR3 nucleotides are TGTGCCAGCAGCGCGATGAACACTGAAGCTTTCTTT.

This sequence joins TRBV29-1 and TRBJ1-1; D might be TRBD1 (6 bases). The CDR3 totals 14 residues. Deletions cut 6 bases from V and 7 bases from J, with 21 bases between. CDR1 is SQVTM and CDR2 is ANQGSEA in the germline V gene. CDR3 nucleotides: TGCAGCGTCGCTTATTGGGGGCAGGCCCTTGAAGCTTTCTTT. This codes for CSVAYWGQALEAFF. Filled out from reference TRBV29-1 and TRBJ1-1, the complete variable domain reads SAVISQKPSRDICQRGTSLTIQCQVDSQVTMMFWYRQQPGQSLTLIATANQGSEATYESGFVIDKFPISRPNLTFSTLTVSNMSPEDSSIYLCSVAYWGQALEAFFGQGTRLTVV.

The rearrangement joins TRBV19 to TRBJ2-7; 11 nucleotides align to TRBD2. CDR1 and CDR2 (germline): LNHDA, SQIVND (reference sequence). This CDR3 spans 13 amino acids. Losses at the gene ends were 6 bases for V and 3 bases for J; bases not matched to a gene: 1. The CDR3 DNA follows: TGTGCCAGTAGCGGACTAGCGGGCTACGAGCAGTACTTC. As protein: CASSGLAGYEQYF.

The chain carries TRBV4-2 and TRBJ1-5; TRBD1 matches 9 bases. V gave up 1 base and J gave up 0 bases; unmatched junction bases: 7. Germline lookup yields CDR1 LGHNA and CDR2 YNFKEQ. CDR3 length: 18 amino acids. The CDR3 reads CASSQVGTGPYSNQPQHF. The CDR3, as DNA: TGTGCCAGCAGCCAAGTTGGGACAGGGCCCTATAGCAATCAGCCCCAGCATTTT.

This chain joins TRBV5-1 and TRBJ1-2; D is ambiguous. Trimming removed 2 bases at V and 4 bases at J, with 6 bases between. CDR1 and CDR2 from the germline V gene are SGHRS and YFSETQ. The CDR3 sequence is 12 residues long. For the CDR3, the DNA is TGCGCCAGCAGCTTCACATCCTATGGCTACACCTTC. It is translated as CASSFTSYGYTF.

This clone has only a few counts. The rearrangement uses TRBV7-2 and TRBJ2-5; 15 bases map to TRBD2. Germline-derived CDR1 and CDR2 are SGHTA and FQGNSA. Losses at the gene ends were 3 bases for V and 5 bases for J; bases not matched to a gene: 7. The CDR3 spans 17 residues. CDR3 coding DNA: TGTGCCAGCAGCTTGGGACTAGCGGGAGGTACCGGGGAGACCCAGTACTTC. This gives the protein CASSLGLAGGTGETQYF.

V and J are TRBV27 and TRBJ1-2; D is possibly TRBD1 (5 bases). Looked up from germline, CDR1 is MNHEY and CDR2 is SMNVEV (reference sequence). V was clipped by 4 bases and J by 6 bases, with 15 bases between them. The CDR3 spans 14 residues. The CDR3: CASSSGGRPHGYTF. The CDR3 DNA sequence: TGTGCCAGCAGTTCGGGGGGGAGGCCCCATGGCTACACCTTC.